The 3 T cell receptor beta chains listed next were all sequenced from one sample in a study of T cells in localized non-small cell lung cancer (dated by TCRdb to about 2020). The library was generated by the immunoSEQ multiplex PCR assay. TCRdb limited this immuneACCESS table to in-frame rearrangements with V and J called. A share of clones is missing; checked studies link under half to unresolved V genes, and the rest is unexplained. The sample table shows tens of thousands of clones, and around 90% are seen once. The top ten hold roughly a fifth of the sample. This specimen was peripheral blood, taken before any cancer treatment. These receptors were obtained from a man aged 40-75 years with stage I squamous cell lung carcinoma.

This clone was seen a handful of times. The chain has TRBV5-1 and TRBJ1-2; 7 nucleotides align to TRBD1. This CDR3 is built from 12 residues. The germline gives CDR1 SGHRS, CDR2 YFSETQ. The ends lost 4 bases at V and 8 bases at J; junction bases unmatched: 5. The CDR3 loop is CASSLDRAGYTF. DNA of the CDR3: TGCGCCAGCAGCCTCGACAGGGCCGGCTACACCTTC.

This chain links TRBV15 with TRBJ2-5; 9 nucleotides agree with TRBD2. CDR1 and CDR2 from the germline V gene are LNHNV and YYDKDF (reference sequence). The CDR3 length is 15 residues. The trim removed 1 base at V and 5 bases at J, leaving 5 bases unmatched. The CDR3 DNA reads TGTGCCACCAGCAGAGCAGGGACTAGCTATGAGACCCAGTACTTC. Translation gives CATSRAGTSYETQYF.

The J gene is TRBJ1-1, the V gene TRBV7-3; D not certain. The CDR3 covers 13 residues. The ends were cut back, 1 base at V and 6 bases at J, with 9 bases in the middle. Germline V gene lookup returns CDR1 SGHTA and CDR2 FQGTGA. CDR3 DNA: TGTGCCAGCAGCTTAAAGGGAGCGGCTGAAGCTTTCTTT. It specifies CASSLKGAAEAFF.